This T cell receptor (beta chain) is drawn from a study of shared clonotypes between healthy human individuals (dated by TCRdb to about 2020). Looking at the study overall: A couple of women and a few men aged 18 to 49 years were included in the cohort. Blood TCR repertoires of about five healthy adults were deeply sequenced to estimate repertoire size and the extent of clonotype sharing between individuals. Libraries were prepared and TCR repertoires were sequenced by different laboratories using diverse techniques, in order to increase sequencing depth and limit assay-specific biases. Per donor, leukapheresis produced somewhere between about 0.9 and 9.5 billion PBMCs. On the study overall, not on this receptor specifically: Only blood was sampled, and tissue TCR repertoires likely differ from those in blood. Because the study included a small number of donors, the genetic and exposure-history diversity represented was limited. Pairwise subsampling led to the expectation that sequencing depth would affect the degree of clonotype sharing among donors.

A remark on this clone: Its binding antigen is unknown. Nothing much larger sits one base from this clone, and base qualities are not available.

Using the deep immunoSEQ assay, multiplex PCR amplified TCR CDR3 regions from genomic DNA. Genomic DNA extracted from each cell subset was distributed evenly over all wells of several immunoSEQ 96-well plates, and each plate served as one replicate. For unsorted PBMC, roughly 330 ng of genomic DNA, equivalent to about 30,000 T cell genomes, went into each replicate PCR. Ten immunoSEQ deep assay plates were used to sequence unsorted PBMC genomic DNA. Purified libraries were quantified with a Qubit 3.0 fluorometer, sized on a Bioanalyzer 2100, and re-quantified with the KAPA Library Quantification kit. A separate single-read 150-cycle Illumina NextSeq 550 flow cell was used to sequence each immunoSEQ 96-well plate. As for how the authors treated the data: Because only junctional sequences without quality scores were contained in the immunoSEQ output, filtering matching that applied to full-length reads could not be performed. To assign V/J genes and CDR3, sequences were annotated against IMGT germline references using PyIR, a Python wrapper for IgBLAST v1.9. Any read was removed if the V/J assignment was weak (E-value above 1e-6), the CDR3 was missing, or the read contained stop codons, out-of-frame junctions, or ambiguous translated residues. V3J clonotypes were defined by identical inferred V gene, J gene, and CDR3 amino acid sequence. Percentage overlap between repertoires was computed as shared unique clonotypes divided by the size of the smaller repertoire. Three approaches were used to assess repertoire richness: RTK rarefaction, the Chao1 estimator, and Recon v2.1 estimates of unobserved clonotypes. Entries here come from immuneACCESS through TCRdb and include only in-frame sequences with V and J called. Some clones fail to appear in such tables; in the studies checked, an unresolved V gene covers under half of the shortfall, and the cause of the remainder is unknown. D and trimming come from the DNA, and the V and J calls and clone size come from that table. The sample data list roughly 500,000 clones, and over 70% of these were observed just once. The ten largest clones add up to about 12% of the sample.

Donors were healthy HIV-negative adults with no recently reported acute infections or vaccinations. Every donor was a Caucasian adult living in Nashville, Tennessee, USA. For unsorted samples, 100 million or so PBMCs were counted, and genomic DNA was extracted using the QIAamp DNA Blood Mini kit. Blood was collected by leukapheresis, and PBMCs were isolated by Ficoll-Histopaque density gradient centrifugation and then cryopreserved in liquid nitrogen vapor phase. The sample consisted of PBMCs. The sequence was collected from a middle-aged woman in good health. Some clones in this sample may be carry-over from other donors' samples.

CDR3 region: CASSPSQGRSPGYGYTF. The sequence in DNA is TGTGCCAGCTCACCGAGTCAGGGGAGGTCCCCTGGCTATGGCTACACCTTC. The V and J segments used are TRBV18 and TRBJ1-2; matching of 6 bases hints at TRBD1 as the D gene. The germline V gene sets CDR1 to KGHSH and CDR2 to LQKENI. Inclusive of the bounding cysteine and phenylalanine, the CDR3 is 17 residues long. Of the read, only the CDR3 DNA is kept; its 51 bases are in frame from base 1. The germline ends are 21 bases apart after V is trimmed by 3 bases and J by 4 bases.